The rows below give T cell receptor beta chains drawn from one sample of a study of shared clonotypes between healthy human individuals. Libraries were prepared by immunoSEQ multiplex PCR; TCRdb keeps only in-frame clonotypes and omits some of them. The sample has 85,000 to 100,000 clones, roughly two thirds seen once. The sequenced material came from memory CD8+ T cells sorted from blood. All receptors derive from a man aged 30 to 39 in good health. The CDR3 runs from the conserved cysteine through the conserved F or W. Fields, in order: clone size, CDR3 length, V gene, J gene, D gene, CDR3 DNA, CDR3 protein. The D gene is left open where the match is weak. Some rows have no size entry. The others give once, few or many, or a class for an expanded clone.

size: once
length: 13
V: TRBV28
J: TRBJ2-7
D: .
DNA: TGTGCCAGCAGTACATATTCTACCTACGAGCAGTACTTC
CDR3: CASSTYSTYEQYF

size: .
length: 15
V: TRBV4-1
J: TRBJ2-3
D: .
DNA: TGCGCCAGCAGCCAAGAAGGCGGACTCACAGATACGCAGTATTTT
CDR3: CASSQEGGLTDTQYF

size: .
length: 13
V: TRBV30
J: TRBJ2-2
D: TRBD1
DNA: TGTGCCGGGGGACAGGGGAACACCGGGGAGCTGTTTTTT
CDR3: CAGGQGNTGELFF

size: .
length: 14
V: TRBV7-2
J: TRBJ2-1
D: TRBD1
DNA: TGTGCCAGCAGCTTAACAGGGGGCGGACATGAGCAGTTCTTC
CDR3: CASSLTGGGHEQFF

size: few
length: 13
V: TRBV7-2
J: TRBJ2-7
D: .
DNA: TGTGCCAGCAGCCCGGTAAACTCCTACGAGCAGTACTTC
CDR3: CASSPVNSYEQYF

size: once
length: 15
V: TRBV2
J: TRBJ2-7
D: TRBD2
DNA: TGTGCCAGCGACGACCTTTGGACTAGCTCCTACGAGCAGTACTTC
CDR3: CASDDLWTSSYEQYF

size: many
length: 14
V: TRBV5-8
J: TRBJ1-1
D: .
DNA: TGTGCCAGCAGCTTGATGTTCCCTAACACTGAAGCTTTCTTT
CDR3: CASSLMFPNTEAFF

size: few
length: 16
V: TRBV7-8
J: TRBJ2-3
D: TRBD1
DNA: TGTGCCAGCAGCATTTACGCAGGGGGTTCGACAGATACGCAGTATTTT
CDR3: CASSIYAGGSTDTQYF

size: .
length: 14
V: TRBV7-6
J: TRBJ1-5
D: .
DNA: TGTGCCAGCAGCTTAGGTGGGGCCACCAAGCCCCAGCATTTT
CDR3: CASSLGGATKPQHF

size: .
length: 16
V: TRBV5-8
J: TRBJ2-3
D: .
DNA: TGTGCCAGCAGCTTGGGGACTTTGGAAAACACAGATACGCAGTATTTT
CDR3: CASSLGTLENTDTQYF

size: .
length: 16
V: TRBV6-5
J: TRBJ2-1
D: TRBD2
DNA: TGTGCCAGCAGTTCCCCCGGACTAGCGGGAGCCCCATGGTTGTTCTTC
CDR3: CASSSPGLAGAPWLFF

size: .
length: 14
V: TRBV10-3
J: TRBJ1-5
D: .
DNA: TGTGCCATCAGTGAGTCAGTCAGCAATCAGCCCCAGCATTTT
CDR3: CAISESVSNQPQHF

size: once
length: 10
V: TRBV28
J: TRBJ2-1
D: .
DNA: TGTGCCAGCAAGAGGAATGAGCAGTTCTTC
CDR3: CASKRNEQFF

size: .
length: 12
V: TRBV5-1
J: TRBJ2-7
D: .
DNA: TGCGCCAGCAGTGACAGCTCCTACGAGCAGTACTTC
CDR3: CASSDSSYEQYF

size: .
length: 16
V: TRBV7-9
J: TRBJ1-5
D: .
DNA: TGTGCCAGCAGCCCAGGCTGGGGTAGGAGCAATCAGCCCCAGCATTTT
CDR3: CASSPGWGRSNQPQHF

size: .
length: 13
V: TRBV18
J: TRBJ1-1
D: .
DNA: TGTGCCAGCTCACCAAATCGGAGGACCGAAGCTTTCTTT
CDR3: CASSPNRRTEAFF

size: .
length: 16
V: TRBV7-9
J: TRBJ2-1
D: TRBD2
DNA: TGTGCCAGCAGCTCGCTAGGAAGCGGGAGTTCGAATGAGCAGTTCTTC
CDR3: CASSSLGSGSSNEQFF

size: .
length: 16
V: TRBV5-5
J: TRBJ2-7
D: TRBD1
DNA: TGTGCCAGCAGCTTGGAACAGGGACAGAGGGGCTACGAGCAGTACTTC
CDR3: CASSLEQGQRGYEQYF

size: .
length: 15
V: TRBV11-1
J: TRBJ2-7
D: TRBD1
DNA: TGTGCCAGCAGCATATCCGGGACAGGGACCCACGAGCAGTACTTC
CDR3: CASSISGTGTHEQYF

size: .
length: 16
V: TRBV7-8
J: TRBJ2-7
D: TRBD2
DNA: TGTGCCAGCAGCTTAGCCGAACCCGGACTAGGCTACGAGCAGTACTTC
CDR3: CASSLAEPGLGYEQYF

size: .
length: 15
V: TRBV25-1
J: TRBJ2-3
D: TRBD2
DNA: TGTGCCAGCAGGACTAGCGGGAGGGGCACAGATACGCAGTATTTT
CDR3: CASRTSGRGTDTQYF

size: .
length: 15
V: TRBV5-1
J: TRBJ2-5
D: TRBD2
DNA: TGCGCCAGCAGCTTGGCCGGGAGGCGCCAAGAGACCCAGTACTTC
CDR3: CASSLAGRRQETQYF

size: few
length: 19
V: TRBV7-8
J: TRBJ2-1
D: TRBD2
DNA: TGTGCCAGCAGCTCCCCGGTTAGCGGGAGGGCTAGTAAATACAATGAGCAGTTCTTC
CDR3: CASSSPVSGRASKYNEQFF

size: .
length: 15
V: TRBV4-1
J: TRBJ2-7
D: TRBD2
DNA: TGCGCCAGCAGCCAACTAGCGGGAGTCTCTCGGGAGCAGTACTTC
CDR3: CASSQLAGVSREQYF

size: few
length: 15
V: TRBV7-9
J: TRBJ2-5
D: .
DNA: TGTGCCAGCAGCTATCAACTGGACCAGGGGGGGACCCAGTACTTC
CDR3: CASSYQLDQGGTQYF

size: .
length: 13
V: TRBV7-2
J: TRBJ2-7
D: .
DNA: TGTGCCAGCAGCTTAAGGGAGCGCTACGAGCAGTACTTC
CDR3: CASSLRERYEQYF

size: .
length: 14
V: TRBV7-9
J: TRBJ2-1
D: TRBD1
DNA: TGTGCCGGAGGACTCCGGGACAGGGAGAATGAGCAGTTCTTC
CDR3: CAGGLRDRENEQFF

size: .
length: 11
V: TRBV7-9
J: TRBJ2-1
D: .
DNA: TGTGCCAGCAGCTCTCTCAATGAGCAGTTCTTC
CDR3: CASSSLNEQFF

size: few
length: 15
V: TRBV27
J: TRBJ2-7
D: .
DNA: TGTGCCAGCAGTTTACGGAGGGCCTCCTTCGGTGAGCAGTACTTC
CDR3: CASSLRRASFGEQYF

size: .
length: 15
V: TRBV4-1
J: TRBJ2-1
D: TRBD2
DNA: TGCGCCAGCAGCCAGGCGGGGGAAACCTACAATGAGCAGTTCTTC
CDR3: CASSQAGETYNEQFF

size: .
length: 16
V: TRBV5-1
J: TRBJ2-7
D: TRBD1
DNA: TGCGCCAGCAGCCTAGAGTGGACAGGGGGTGGGTACGAGCAGTACTTC
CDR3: CASSLEWTGGGYEQYF

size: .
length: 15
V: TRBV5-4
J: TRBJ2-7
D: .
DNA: TGTGCCAGCAGCTTAGGCGGACAAACTTCCTACGAGCAGTACTTC
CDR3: CASSLGGQTSYEQYF

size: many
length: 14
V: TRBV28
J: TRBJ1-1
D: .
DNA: TGTGCCAGCACCTCCCGCAGGGTTGAGACTGAAGCTTTCTTT
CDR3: CASTSRRVETEAFF

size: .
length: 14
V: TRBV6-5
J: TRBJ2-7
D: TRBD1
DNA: TGTGCCAGCAGCAAGGGGACAGGGGGATACGAGCAGTACTTC
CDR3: CASSKGTGGYEQYF

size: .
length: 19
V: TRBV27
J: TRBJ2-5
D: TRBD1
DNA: TGTGCCAGCAGTTTAGGTTCCGGTCCCGGGACAGGGGACTGGGAGACCCAGTACTTC
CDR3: CASSLGSGPGTGDWETQYF

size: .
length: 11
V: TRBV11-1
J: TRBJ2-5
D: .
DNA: TGTGCCAGCAGCTTGATAGAGACCCAGTACTTC
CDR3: CASSLIETQYF

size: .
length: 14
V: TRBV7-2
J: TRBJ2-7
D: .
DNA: TGTGCCAGCAGCCCCACGACAGGAACCTACGAGCAGTACTTC
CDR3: CASSPTTGTYEQYF

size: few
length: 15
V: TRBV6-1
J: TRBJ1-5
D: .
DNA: TGTGCCAGCAGGAGGGACTACCATAGCAATCAGCCCCAGCATTTT
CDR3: CASRRDYHSNQPQHF

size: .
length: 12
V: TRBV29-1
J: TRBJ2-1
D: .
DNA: TGCAGCGTTTCGCATCTGGGGAATGAGCAGTTCTTC
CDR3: CSVSHLGNEQFF

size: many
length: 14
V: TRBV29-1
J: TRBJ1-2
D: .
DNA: TGCAGCGTTTCCCACAGGGTAAATATCCATGGCTACACCTTC
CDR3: CSVSHRVNIHGYTF

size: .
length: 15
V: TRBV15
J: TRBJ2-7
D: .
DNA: TGTGCCACCAGCCCGGCGGCGGGGAGCTCCTACGAGCAGTACTTC
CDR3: CATSPAAGSSYEQYF

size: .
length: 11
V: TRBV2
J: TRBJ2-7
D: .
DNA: TGTGCCCAGGGCGCTAGGGACGAGCAGTACTTC
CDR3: CAQGARDEQYF

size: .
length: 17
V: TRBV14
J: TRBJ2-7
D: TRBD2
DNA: TGTGCCAGCAGCCAAGACCGAGCGGGAGGGCCGGGCTACGAGCAGTACTTC
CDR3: CASSQDRAGGPGYEQYF